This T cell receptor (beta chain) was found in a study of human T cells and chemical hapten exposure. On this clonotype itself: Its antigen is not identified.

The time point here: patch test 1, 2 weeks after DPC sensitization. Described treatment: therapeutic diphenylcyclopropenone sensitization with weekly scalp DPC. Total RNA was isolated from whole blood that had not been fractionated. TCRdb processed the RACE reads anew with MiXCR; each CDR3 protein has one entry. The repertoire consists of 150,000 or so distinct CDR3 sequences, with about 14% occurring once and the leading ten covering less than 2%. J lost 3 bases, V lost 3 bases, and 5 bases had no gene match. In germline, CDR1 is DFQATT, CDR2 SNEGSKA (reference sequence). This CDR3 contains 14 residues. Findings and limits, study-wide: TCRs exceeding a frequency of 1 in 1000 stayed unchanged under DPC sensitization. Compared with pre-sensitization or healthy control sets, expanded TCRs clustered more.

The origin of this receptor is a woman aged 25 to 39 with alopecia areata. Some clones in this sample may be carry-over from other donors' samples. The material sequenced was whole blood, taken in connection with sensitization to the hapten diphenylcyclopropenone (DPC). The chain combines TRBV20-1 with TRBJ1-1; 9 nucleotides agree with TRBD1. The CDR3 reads CSASRTGAHTEAFF. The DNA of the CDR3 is TGCAGTGCTAGTCGGACAGGGGCGCACACTGAAGCTTTCTTT.